This T cell receptor (beta chain) was captured in a study of cytomegalovirus exposure and HLA in healthy donors. Study at large: From donors who were HLA-typed, an early data release held approximately 91 million unique TCRs.

Looked up from germline, CDR1 is LNHDA and CDR2 is SQIVND (reference sequence). J lost 1 base, V lost 6 bases, and 2 bases had no gene match. The CDR3 totals 13 residues. On this clone: As yet, its antigen is unknown.

Study-wide results and limits: Investigators reported some 150 TCR beta chains as tied to cytomegalovirus.

The PCR used 60 Vbeta and 13 Jbeta primers. TCRdb keeps only in-frame clones here, not all; method: immunoSEQ multiplex PCR. The sample holds 30,000 to 40,000 clones; approximately 80% are singletons and the top ten take roughly 6%. The gene calls are TRBV19 and TRBJ1-1; TRBD1 aligns across 7 bases. The sample consisted of PBMCs. The receptor's source is a male donor in good health and CMV-seronegative. The CDR3 DNA follows: TGTGCCAGTAGCTGGGACAGGAACACTGAAGCTTTCTTT. Its protein product is CASSWDRNTEAFF. Full variable domain (outside the CDR3, taken from reference TRBV19 and TRBJ1-1): DGGITQSPKYLFRKEGQNVTLSCEQNLNHDAMYWYRQDPGQGLRLIYYSQIVNDFQKGDIAEGYSVSREKKESFPLTVTSAQKNPTAFYLCASSWDRNTEAFFGQGTRLTVV.